The T cell receptor beta chain under discussion was sequenced for a study of T cell repertoires in cytomegalovirus infection. This clonotype has just a few counts. The CDR3 length is 14 residues. Trimming removed 7 bases from V and 4 bases from J; junction bases left unmatched: 3. Germline V lookup: CDR1 KGHDR, CDR2 SFDVKD. TCRdb re-derived calls from the reads in MiXCR, one entry per CDR3 protein. The sample contains 500,000 or so distinct CDR3 sequences, 16% of which appear only once. The sample comprised CD8+ T cells from PBMCs. This TCR was recovered from a human donor in good health (CMV status not recorded). Some clones in this sample may be carry-over from other donors' samples. This chain connects TRBV24-1 to TRBJ1-5, with 10 bases fitting TRBD1. The CDR3 sequence: CATSGTGANQPQHF. CDR3 nucleotides: TGTGCCACCAGCGGGACAGGGGCGAATCAGCCCCAGCATTTT.